A single sample is the source of the 15 T cell receptor beta chains below, sequenced in a study of T cells in Graves' hyperthyroidism and ophthalmopathy. Amplified TCR beta CDR3 regions derived from RNA transcripts. TCR CDR3 regions were first amplified by RT-PCR with HTBI primers. MiXCR was run by TCRdb on the multiplex PCR reads, yielding one entry per CDR3 protein. Of about 290,000 distinct CDR3 sequences listed, roughly an eighth are singletons. Sequencing was performed on blood. The receptors shown here come from a woman aged 40 to 49 with Graves' hyperthyroidism.

This clonotype occurred many times. The chain recombines TRBV10-3 with TRBJ1-2; TRBD1 might be the D (5 bases). Trimming shortened V by 8 bases and J by 4 bases, and 17 bases separated the two germline ends. This CDR3 region has 14 residues. CDR1 and CDR2 from the germline V gene are ENHRY and SYGVKD. The CDR3: CAIQGPPRSYGYTF. DNA of the CDR3: TGTGCCATCCAGGGACCCCCCCGGAGCTATGGCTACACCTTC.

V is TRBV18 and J is TRBJ2-5; tentative D call: TRBD2 (6 bases). The CDR3 is 15 residues long. Trimming removed 5 bases from V and 5 bases from J, with 18 bases in between. CDR1 is KGHSH and CDR2 is LQKENI in the germline V gene. DNA of the CDR3: TGTGCCAGCTCAGCGAGGACGGGGGTGTTTGAGACCCAGTACTTC. This sequence encodes CASSARTGVFETQYF.

This clonotype was observed at least ten times. This chain joins TRBV6-1 and TRBJ1-2; no reliable D call. The germline V gene has CDR1 MNHNS and CDR2 SASEGT. Trimming removed 6 bases at V and 5 bases at J, with 13 bases between. This CDR3 region has 13 residues. CDR3 coding DNA: TGTGCCAGCAGCCTTTCTCCCACTTATGGCTACACCTTC. Amino acids: CASSLSPTYGYTF.

This clonotype occurred many times. The chain couples TRBV12-5 to TRBJ1-2, with a possible D match to TRBD1 (5 bases). Germline CDR1 reads LGHNT; CDR2 reads FRNRAP. CDR3 size: 13 residues. V was shortened by 6 bases and J by 10 bases, with 18 bases between the two germline ends. CDR3 in DNA: TGTGCTAGTGGCTTCGACAGTGGGGGATTCTACACCTTC. This encodes CASGFDSGGFYTF.

This clonotype was recorded many times. V and J are TRBV7-8 and TRBJ1-1, with D tentatively TRBD1 (6 bases). Trimming pared 1 base from V and 10 bases from J, leaving 16 bases between. CDR1 is SGHVS, CDR2 FQNEAQ, per germline. CDR3 length equals 14 residues. CDR3 sequence (DNA): TGTGCCAGCAGCTTAGTGTCGGGAGGGGGTAGAGCTTTCTTT. Its protein product is CASSLVSGGGRAFF.

This clonotype was observed at least ten times. V usage is TRBV2 and J usage is TRBJ1-4; TRBD1 is a possible D gene (5 bases). This CDR3 comprises 14 residues. Between the trimmed V and J ends, which lost 6 bases and 8 bases, there was a span of 16 bases. Germline CDR1 SNHLY, CDR2 FYNNEI. Here the CDR3 reads CASRDSGGREKLFF. In nucleotides, the CDR3 is TGTGCCAGCAGGGACTCCGGGGGTCGGGAAAAACTGTTTTTT.

The rearrangement uses TRBV19 and TRBJ1-5; no clear D. The V gene's germline CDR1 is LNHDA and CDR2 SQIVND (reference sequence). There are 16 residues in the CDR3. The V and J ends lost 2 bases and 3 bases respectively, with 14 bases between them. The CDR3 is CASSIFGRSTNQPQHF. Written as DNA, the CDR3 is TGTGCCAGTAGTATATTCGGACGGAGTACCAATCAGCCCCAGCATTTT.

A note on this clonotype: Mismatch with germline at one junction end may stem from a read error. This rearrangement joins TRBV7-9 to TRBJ2-2; 7 nucleotides line up with TRBD1. The CDR3 is 15 amino acids. Germline V gene data show CDR1 as SEHNR and CDR2 as FQNEAQ (reference sequence). Here the CDR3 DNA reads TGTGCCAGCGGCTTCCAGGGGGTGGACACCGGGGAGCTGTTTTTT. Residues: CASGFQGVDTGELFF.

This clonotype has a count of ten or more. The genes are TRBV3-1 and TRBJ1-2; no clear D gene. CDR3 size: 13 residues. Trimming cost V 5 bases and J 6 bases, with 13 bases left between them. Germline-derived CDR1 and CDR2 are LGHDT and YNNKEL (reference sequence). CDR3 in amino acids: CASSSPARDGYTF. CDR3 DNA: TGTGCCAGCAGCTCACCCGCCCGGGATGGCTACACCTTC.

Many counts were recorded for this clonotype. The chain is built from TRBV28 and TRBJ2-2; D perhaps matches TRBD2 (6 bases). Trimming pared 10 bases from V and 4 bases from J, leaving 10 bases between. There are 12 residues in the CDR3. Germline-derived CDR1 and CDR2 are MDHEN and SYDVKM. This chain's CDR3 is CATTGSTGELFF. The CDR3 bases are TGTGCCACCACCGGGAGCACCGGGGAGCTGTTTTTT. The whole variable domain, remainder taken from reference TRBV28 and TRBJ2-2, is DVKVTQSSRYLVKRTGEKVFLECVQDMDHENMFWYRQDPGLGLRLIYFSYDVKMKEKGDIPEGYSVSREKKERFSLILESASTNQTSMYLCATTGSTGELFFGEGSRLTVL.

This clonotype has ten or more counts. V is TRBV18 and J is TRBJ1-1; D remains unclear. V was clipped by 6 bases and J by 8 bases, with 13 bases between them. This CDR3 is built from 12 residues. Looked up from germline, CDR1 is KGHSH and CDR2 is LQKENI. CDR3 loop: CASSQEGTEAFF. CDR3 in DNA: TGTGCCAGCTCTCAGGAGGGAACGGAAGCTTTCTTT. Looking up the rest from reference TRBV18 and TRBJ1-1 gives the full variable domain: NAGVMQNPRHLVRRRGQEARLRCSPMKGHSHVYWYRQLPEEGLKFMVYLQKENIIDESGMPKERFSAEFPKEGPSILRIQQVVRGDSAAYFCASSQEGTEAFFGQGTRLTVV.

This clonotype was observed many times. V is TRBV5-1 and J is TRBJ2-7; TRBD2 agrees at 10 bases. The V gene end was trimmed by 0 bases and the J gene end by 9 bases; junction bases not matched to a gene: 6. The CDR3 totals 14 residues. Germline CDR1 reads SGHRS; CDR2 reads YFSETQ. The CDR3 nucleotides read TGCGCCAGCAGCTTGGCCCTAGCGGGAGAAGGGCAGTACTTC. This codes for CASSLALAGEGQYF.

The chain combines TRBV6-1 with TRBJ1-5, with 10 bases matching TRBD1. The CDR3 runs 15 residues. V trimming: 5 bases; J trimming: 6 bases; junction bases outside the gene matches: 7. Germline-derived CDR1 and CDR2 are MNHNS and SASEGT. CDR3 DNA sequence: TGTGCCAGCAGTCTCGGGACAGGGGTCGGTCAGCCCCAGCATTTT. As protein: CASSLGTGVGQPQHF.

The V gene is TRBV7-6, the J gene TRBJ1-2, with D perhaps TRBD1 (6 bases). Germline CDR1 is SGHVS and CDR2 is FNYEAQ. V was trimmed by 5 bases and J by 5 bases, leaving 18 bases between them. The CDR3 spans 15 residues. CDR3 region: CASSPRPGVRYGYTF. DNA of the CDR3: TGTGCCAGCAGCCCCCGGCCAGGGGTTAGGTATGGCTACACCTTC.

By sample share, this clonotype is large (0.1 to 1%). The chain joins TRBV2 to TRBJ2-3; TRBD1 matches at 7 bases. V dropped 6 bases and J dropped 6; count of bases not matched to a gene: 9. Germline assignment: CDR1 SNHLY and CDR2 FYNNEI. The CDR3 runs 14 residues. CDR3 nucleotide sequence: TGTGCCAGCAGACAGGGGATTTCTTCGGATACGCAGTATTTT. It encodes CASRQGISSDTQYF.